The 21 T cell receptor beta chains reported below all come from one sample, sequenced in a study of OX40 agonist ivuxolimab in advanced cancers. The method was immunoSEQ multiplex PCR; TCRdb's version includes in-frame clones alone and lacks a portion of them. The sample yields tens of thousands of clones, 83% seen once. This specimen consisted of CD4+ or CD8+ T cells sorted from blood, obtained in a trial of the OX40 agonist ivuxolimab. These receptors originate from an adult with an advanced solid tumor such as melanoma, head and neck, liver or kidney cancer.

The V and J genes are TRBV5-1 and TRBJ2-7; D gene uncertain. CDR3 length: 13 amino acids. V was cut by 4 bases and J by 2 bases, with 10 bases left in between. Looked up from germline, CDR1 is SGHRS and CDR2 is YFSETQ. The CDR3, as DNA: TGCGCCAGCAGCGAGTTTAGGCCCTACGAGCAGTACTTC. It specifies CASSEFRPYEQYF.

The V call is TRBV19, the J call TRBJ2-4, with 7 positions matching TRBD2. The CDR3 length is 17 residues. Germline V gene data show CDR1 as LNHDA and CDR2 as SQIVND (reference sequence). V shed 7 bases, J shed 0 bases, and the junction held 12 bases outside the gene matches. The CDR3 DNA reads TGTGCCAGTAATTCGCGCATCCGGGGGGTAGCCAAAAACATTCAGTACTTC. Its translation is CASNSRIRGVAKNIQYF.

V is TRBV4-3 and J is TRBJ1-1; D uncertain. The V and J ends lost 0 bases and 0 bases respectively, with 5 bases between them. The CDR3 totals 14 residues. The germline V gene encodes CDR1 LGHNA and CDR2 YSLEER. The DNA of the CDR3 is TGCGCCAGCAGCCAAGATCGATTGAACACTGAAGCTTTCTTT. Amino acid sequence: CASSQDRLNTEAFF.

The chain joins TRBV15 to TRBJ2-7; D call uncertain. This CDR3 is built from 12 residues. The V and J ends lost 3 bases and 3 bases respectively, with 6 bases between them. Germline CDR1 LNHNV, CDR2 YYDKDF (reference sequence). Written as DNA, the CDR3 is TGTGCCACCAGCAGTGGTTTCTACGAGCAGTACTTC. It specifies CATSSGFYEQYF.

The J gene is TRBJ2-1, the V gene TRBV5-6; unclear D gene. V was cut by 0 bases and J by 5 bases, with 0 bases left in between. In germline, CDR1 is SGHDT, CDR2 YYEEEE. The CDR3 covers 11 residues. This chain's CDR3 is CASSLDNEQFF. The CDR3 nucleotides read TGTGCCAGCAGCTTGGACAATGAGCAGTTCTTC.

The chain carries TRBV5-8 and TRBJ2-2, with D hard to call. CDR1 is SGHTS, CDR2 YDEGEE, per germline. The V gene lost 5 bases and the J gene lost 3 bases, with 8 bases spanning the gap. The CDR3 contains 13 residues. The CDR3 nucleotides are TGTGCCAGCAGGCAGGACGACACCGGGGAGCTGTTTTTT. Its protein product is CASRQDDTGELFF.

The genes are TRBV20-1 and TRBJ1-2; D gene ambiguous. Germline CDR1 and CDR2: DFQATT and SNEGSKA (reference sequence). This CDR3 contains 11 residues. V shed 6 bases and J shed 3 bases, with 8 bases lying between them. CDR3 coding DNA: TGCAGTGCCCTGACGGACTATGGCTACACCTTC. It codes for CSALTDYGYTF.

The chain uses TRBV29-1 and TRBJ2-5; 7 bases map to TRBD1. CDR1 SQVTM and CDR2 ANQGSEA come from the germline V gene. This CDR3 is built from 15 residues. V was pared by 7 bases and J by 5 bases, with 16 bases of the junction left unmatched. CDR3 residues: CSGLLEDRLGETQYF. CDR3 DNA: TGCAGCGGGTTATTGGAGGACAGGCTGGGGGAGACCCAGTACTTC.

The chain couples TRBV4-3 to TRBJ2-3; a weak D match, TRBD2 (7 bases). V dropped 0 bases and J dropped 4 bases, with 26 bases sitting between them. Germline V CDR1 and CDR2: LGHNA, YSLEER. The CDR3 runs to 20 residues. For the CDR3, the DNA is TGCGCCAGCAGCCAAGATGCCTTTGGCGGGGGCCAATGGGACGCAGATACGCAGTATTTT. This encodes CASSQDAFGGGQWDADTQYF.

The CDR3 loop reads CASSQTSGAQETQYF. CDR3 bases: TGTGCCAGCAGCCAGACTAGCGGCGCTCAAGAGACCCAGTACTTC. This sequence joins TRBV6-6 and TRBJ2-5, with 9 bases aligning to TRBD2. This CDR3 is built from 15 residues. Germline CDR1 reads MNHNY; CDR2 reads SVGAGI (reference sequence). After removal of 6 bases from V and 2 bases from J, the junction contained 7 bases not matched to a gene.

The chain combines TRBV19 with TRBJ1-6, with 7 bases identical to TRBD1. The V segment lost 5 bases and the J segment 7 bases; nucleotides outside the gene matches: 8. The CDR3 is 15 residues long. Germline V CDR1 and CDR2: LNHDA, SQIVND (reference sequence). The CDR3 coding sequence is TGTGCCAGTAGTCGTAGCCGGGACAGCAATTCACCCCTCCACTTT. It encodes CASSRSRDSNSPLHF.

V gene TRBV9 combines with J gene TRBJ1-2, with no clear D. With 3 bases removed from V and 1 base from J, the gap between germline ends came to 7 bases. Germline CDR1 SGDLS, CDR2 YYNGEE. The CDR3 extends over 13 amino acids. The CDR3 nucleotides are TGTGCCAGCAGCGCAAATGGTAACTATGGCTACACCTTC. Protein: CASSANGNYGYTF.

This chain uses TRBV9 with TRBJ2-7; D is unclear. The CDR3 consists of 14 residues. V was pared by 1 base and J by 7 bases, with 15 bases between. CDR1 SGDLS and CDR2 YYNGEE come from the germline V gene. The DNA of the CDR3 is TGTGCCAGCAGCGTATCCTCCGACCTGAGGGAGCAGTACTTC. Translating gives CASSVSSDLREQYF. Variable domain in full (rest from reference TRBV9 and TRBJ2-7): DSGVTQTPKHLITATGQRVTLRCSPRSGDLSVYWYQQSLDQGLQFLIQYYNGEERAKGNILERFSAQQFPDLHSELNLSSLELGDSALYFCASSVSSDLREQYFGPGTRLTVT.

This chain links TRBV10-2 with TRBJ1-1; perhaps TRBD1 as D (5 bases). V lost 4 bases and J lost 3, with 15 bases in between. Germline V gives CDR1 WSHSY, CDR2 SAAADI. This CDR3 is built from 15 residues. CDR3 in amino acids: CASSGGDLEDTEAFF. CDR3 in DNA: TGCGCCAGCAGTGGTGGGGACTTGGAGGACACTGAAGCTTTCTTT.

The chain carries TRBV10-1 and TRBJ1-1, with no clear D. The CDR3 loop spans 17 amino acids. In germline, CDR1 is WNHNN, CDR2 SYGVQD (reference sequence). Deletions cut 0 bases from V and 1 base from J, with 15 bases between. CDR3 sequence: CASSESWRPGRNTEAFF. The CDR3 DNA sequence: TGCGCCAGCAGTGAGTCCTGGCGGCCGGGCCGGAACACTGAAGCTTTCTTT.

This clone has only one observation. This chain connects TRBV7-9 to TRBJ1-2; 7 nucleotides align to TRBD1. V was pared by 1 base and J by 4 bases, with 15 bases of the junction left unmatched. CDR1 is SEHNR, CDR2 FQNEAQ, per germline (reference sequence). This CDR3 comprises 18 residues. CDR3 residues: CASSLGSGRTGARYGYTF. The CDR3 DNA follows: TGTGCCAGCAGCTTAGGGTCTGGGCGAACAGGGGCTCGCTATGGCTACACCTTC.

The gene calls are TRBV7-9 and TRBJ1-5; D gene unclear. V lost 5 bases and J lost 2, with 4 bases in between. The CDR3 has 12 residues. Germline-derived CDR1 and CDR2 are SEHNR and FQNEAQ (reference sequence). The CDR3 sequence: CASSPGNQPQHF. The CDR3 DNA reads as TGTGCCAGCAGCCCAGGCAATCAGCCCCAGCATTTT.

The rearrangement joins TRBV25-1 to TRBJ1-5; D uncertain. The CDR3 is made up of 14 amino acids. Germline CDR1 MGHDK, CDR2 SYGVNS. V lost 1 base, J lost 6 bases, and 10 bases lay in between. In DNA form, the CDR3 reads TGTGCCAGCAGTGAATCGGTCGGGAGTCAGCCCCAGCATTTT. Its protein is CASSESVGSQPQHF.

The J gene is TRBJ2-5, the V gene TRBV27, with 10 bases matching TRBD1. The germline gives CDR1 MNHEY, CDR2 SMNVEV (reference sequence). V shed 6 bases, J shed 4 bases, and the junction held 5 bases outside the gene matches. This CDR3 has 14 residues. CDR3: CASRTGGRGETQYF. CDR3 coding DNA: TGTGCCAGCAGGACAGGGGGCCGGGGAGAGACCCAGTACTTC.

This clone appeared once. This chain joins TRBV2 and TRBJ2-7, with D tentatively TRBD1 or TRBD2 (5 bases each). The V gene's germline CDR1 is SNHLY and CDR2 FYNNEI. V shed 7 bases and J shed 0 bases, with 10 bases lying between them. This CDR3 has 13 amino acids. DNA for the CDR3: TGTGCCAGCATCGGGACGGTCTCCTACGAGCAGTACTTC. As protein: CASIGTVSYEQYF.

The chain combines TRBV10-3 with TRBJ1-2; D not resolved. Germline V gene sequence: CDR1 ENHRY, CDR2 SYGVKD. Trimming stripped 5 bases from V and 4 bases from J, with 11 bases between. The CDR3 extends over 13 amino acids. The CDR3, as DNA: TGTGCCATCAGTAGTACAGAATCCTATGGCTACACCTTC. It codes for CAISSTESYGYTF.